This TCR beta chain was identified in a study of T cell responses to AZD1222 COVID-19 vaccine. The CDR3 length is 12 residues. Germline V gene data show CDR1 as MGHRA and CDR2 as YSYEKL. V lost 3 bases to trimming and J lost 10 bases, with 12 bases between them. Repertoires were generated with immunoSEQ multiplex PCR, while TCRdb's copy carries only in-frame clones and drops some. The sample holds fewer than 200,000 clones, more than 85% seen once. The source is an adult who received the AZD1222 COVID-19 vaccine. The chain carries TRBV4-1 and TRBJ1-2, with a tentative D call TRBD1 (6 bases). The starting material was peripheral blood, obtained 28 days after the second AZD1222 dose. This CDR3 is CASSQAGTTYTF. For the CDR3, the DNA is TGCGCCAGCAGCCAGGCCGGGACAACCTACACCTTC.